Listed below are T cell receptor beta chains from one sample, sequenced in a study of memory CD4+ T cells and cytomegalovirus serostatus. Sequencing was performed with immunoSEQ multiplex PCR; in TCRdb, only in-frame clones are kept and a portion is missing. The sample consists of some 50,000 clones, around four fifths of them appearing once. The sequencing sample was made of memory CD4+ T cells from blood. Receptors were obtained from an adult in good health and CMV-seropositive. The CDR3 runs from the conserved cysteine through the conserved F or W. The D gene is left open where the match is weak. Only part of the rows carry a size: once, few, many, or a class if the clone is expanded.

v_call	j_call	d_call	clone_size	cdr3_nt	cdr3_aa
TRBV2	TRBJ2-3	NA	NA	TGTGCCAGCAGTGCTGACAGGAGCACAGATACGCAGTATTTT	CASSADRSTDTQYF
TRBV7-2	TRBJ2-3	NA	NA	TGTGCCAGCAGGAGCGACACAGATACGCAGTATTTT	CASRSDTDTQYF
TRBV18	TRBJ2-3	NA	NA	TGTGCCAGCTCTTCCGGGGCCAGGGATACGCAGTATTTT	CASSSGARDTQYF
TRBV7-9	TRBJ2-3	NA	NA	TGTGCCAGCAGCGGCAGCCCATACAAAATCAGGGGGGGAACAGATACGCAGTATTTT	CASSGSPYKIRGGTDTQYF
TRBV23-1	TRBJ1-5	NA	NA	TGCGCCAGCAGTCAAGCAGGTGGTTTGAGTCAGCCCCAGCATTTT	CASSQAGGLSQPQHF
TRBV7-2	TRBJ2-3	NA	once	TGTGCCAGCAGCGGGGTAGCGGCAGATACGCAGTATTTT	CASSGVAADTQYF
TRBV11-2	TRBJ1-1	NA	NA	TGTGCCAGCAGCTTAGTATTTCGATCAGGTGGCACTGAAGCTTTCTTT	CASSLVFRSGGTEAFF
TRBV11-3	TRBJ2-1	NA	few	TGTGCCAGCAGCTTAGGACAGTACAATGAGCAGTTCTTC	CASSLGQYNEQFF
TRBV10-3	TRBJ2-7	TRBD1	NA	TGTGCCATCAAAGGGGCGGACAGGTACGAGCAGTACTTC	CAIKGADRYEQYF
TRBV5-1	TRBJ1-1	NA	NA	TGCGCCAGCACCCCGGACACTTACACTGAAGCTTTCTTT	CASTPDTYTEAFF
TRBV29-1	TRBJ2-7	NA	NA	TGCAGCGTTGAAGAGGGCAGGGGGGGTGAGCAGTACTTC	CSVEEGRGGEQYF
TRBV5-5	TRBJ2-5	NA	NA	TGTGCCAGCAGCTTGGCCGGTCGGGAGACCCAGTACTTC	CASSLAGRETQYF
TRBV19	TRBJ2-3	TRBD1	NA	TGTGCCAGTACCTTCACGACAGGGTTACTTAGCACAGATACGCAGTATTTT	CASTFTTGLLSTDTQYF
TRBV7-9	TRBJ2-5	NA	NA	TGTGCCAGCAGGGCGACCGGTAACCAGTACTTC	CASRATGNQYF
TRBV6-1	TRBJ2-7	NA	few	TGTGCCAGCACCCAAACCCAGGGAGGAACCTACGAGCAGTACTTC	CASTQTQGGTYEQYF
TRBV5-5	TRBJ2-2	NA	NA	TGTGCCAGCAGCTTGGGCGACAGCGCGAACACCGGGGAGCTGTTTTTT	CASSLGDSANTGELFF
TRBV5-1	TRBJ2-2	TRBD1	NA	TGCGCCAGCAGCCAACGACAGGGCACCGGGGAGCTGTTTTTT	CASSQRQGTGELFF